This T cell receptor beta chain came from a study of cytomegalovirus exposure and HLA in healthy donors (dated by TCRdb to about 2017). For the wider study: According to an earlier analysis of several hundred of the donors, 200 million or so T cells yielded approximately 120 million unique TCR beta sequences and about 300 Gb of sequence data. In a later genetic analysis, genome-wide SNP genotypes for 398 of the 666 donors were used, and that subset was treated as a discovery cohort. All discovery cohort repertoires had been generated on a single sequencing platform. In an earlier analysis of 587 of the donors, high-throughput TCR beta sequencing was used to judge whether each TCR beta V gene segment behaved as functional or pseudogenic. Four or five DR-DQ haplotypes were treated as single units for association and clustering because of strong linkage in the cohort. Roughly 310 gigabases of sequencing data and roughly 90 million unique TCR sequences were included in an early release covering roughly 600 HLA-typed donors. The study profiled the T cell repertoires of about 640 subjects by immunosequencing and related them to cytomegalovirus serostatus. A separate validation cohort of 90 to 150 different subjects was used in addition to the roughly 700-subject first cohort. The later analysis used no new phenotypic data to find candidate immune exposures, relying instead on TCR beta sequences and their occurrence across donors. Of the approximately 400 genotyped donors, roughly 80% were placed in the genetic ancestry cluster associated with self-reported Caucasian donors. Among around 400 genotyped donors of the cohort, an average of approximately 250,000 unique TCR beta nucleotide sequences were sequenced per donor, around 20% of them non-productive. To predict cytomegalovirus infection status, the study combined high-throughput TCR immunosequencing, statistical association of individual TCRs with disease status, and machine learning. Both class I and class II loci were covered by HLA typing, at four-digit resolution. The study was designed to test whether signatures of past pathogen exposure could be identified by cataloging public T cell receptors. A later analysis re-examined previously published TCR beta repertoires from just over 650 donors and added high-resolution HLA genotyping to investigate patterns of TCR occurrence. Donor age, sex, ethnicity and CMV serostatus were collected together with the repertoire data. The number of typed donors differed by locus: about 629-630 for A, B, C, DRB1 and DQB1; 500 to 550 for DQA1; fewer than 610 for DPA1; and roughly 450 for DPB1. Paper-wide results and their limitations: According to a later analysis, TCR association rates differed among HLA loci, with DRB1 alleles showing the most associated TCRs and HLA-C alleles showing the fewest. A later analysis found that most CMV-associated TCR beta chains appeared HLA-restricted, with HLA associations seemingly driven largely by CMV exposure. Because HLA typing was missing for some donors at each locus, association tests included only the typed subset. A group of highly shared sequence variants was considered likely to be a technical artifact of the sequencing pipeline. When HLA alleles, especially DR and DQ, strongly co-occurred, attributing TCR associations to individual alleles was difficult. Because counts were too low, about 15 rarely observed V segments, including chromosome 9 orphons, were left out of the earlier analysis of 587 of the donors. The cohort was sequenced for TCR beta chains only, and without alpha or paired-chain data the features that could be detected were limited. A later analysis associated about 17,000 TCR beta sequences with specific HLA alleles at a false discovery rate of 0.05. A later analysis found that HLA-associated TCR beta chains were more clonally expanded and had lower generation probabilities than equally common non-associated chains. The authors suggested that the approach could potentially be generalized to other disease states and immunological phenotypes. In an earlier analysis of roughly 500 of the donors, most TCR beta V segments appeared in productive rearrangements about 90% or about 30% of the time, broadly matching IMGT annotations. The 87-base-pair reads could not distinguish some IMGT-functional V segments, including TRBV6-2 and TRBV6-3, so those segments were excluded. In vitro tests confirmed that a few of the cytomegalovirus-associated TCR beta chains recognize cytomegalovirus antigens. Compared with the roughly 700-donor mean, donors in an Asian-associated ancestry cluster had fewer N-insertions in productive TCRs, according to a later genetic analysis. The presence/absence analyses assumed that sequencing depth was roughly uniform across donors, and that assumption may not be true. The only immune exposure information available for the cohort was CMV serostatus. While some public TCRs were present in many individuals, most TCR sequences turned up only very rarely across donors. A further reported finding was that TCR beta sequences accurately predicted the HLA-A and HLA-B alleles for most subjects in the first cohort. A later analysis reported that several top co-occurrence clusters appeared linked to parvovirus B19, influenza, CMV and Epstein-Barr virus. The study gave a list of 150 to 200 TCR beta chains associated with cytomegalovirus. An association between a missense DCLRE1C variant and V-gene and J-gene trimming of TCR beta chains was found in a later genetic analysis and replicated in an independent cohort. Correlated functional status among segregating V segments might be attributable to linkage disequilibrium, but an unknown experimental factor could not be ruled out. The classifier was reported to diagnose cytomegalovirus status with high specificity and sensitivity in both the original and validation cohorts.

To note about this clone: The antigen this receptor binds is unknown. Nothing much larger sits one base from this clone, and base qualities are not available.

The CDR3 goes from the cysteine to the phenylalanine over 15 residues. The DNA shown is the 45-base CDR3, in frame from base 1. Germline trimming amounts to 6 bases on V and 1 base on J, with 5 as the count of junction bases outside the gene matches. CDR1 is given as MDHEN and CDR2 as SYDVKM, both from the germline V gene. The cohort comprised around 700 healthy bone marrow donors. All cohort members were sampled while nominally healthy, although unrecorded immune exposures were likely present. The donor tested CMV seronegative and was one of the 352 seronegative cohort members. A peripheral blood sample was provided by each donor, and peripheral blood mononuclear cells were used for TCR beta sequencing. The Qiagen DNeasy Blood Extraction Kit was used to extract genomic DNA from the blood cell samples. The method behind the library was the immunoSEQ multiplex PCR assay. A mixture of 60 forward primers for TCR Vbeta segments and 13 reverse primers for TCR Jbeta segments was used in the multiplex PCR. The CDR3 region of rearranged TCR beta genes was amplified from genomic DNA by a multiplex PCR assay. The Illumina HiSeq System was used to sequence the amplified TCR beta libraries as 87-base-pair reads. On the study's bioinformatics: A later analysis counted tens of millions of unique TCR beta chains across the 550 to 700 repertoires, and 10 million to 11 million of these chains were shared by at least two donors. To remove PCR and sequencing errors, raw reads were error-corrected and collapsed into unique sequences using a nearest-neighbor algorithm that merged closely related sequences. V, D and J gene segments were assigned by aligning CDR3 sequences to IMGT reference sequences. For a sequence to be retained, a match of at least six nucleotides was required to both a V gene segment and a J gene segment. Rearrangements were called productive when the CDR3 lacked stop codons and stayed in frame with V and J; all others were non-productive. CDR3 was defined by IMGT convention, running from the second conserved V-encoded cysteine to the conserved J-encoded phenylalanine. In an earlier analysis of 550 to 650 of the donors, sequences lacking an unambiguous match to a single V gene segment were excluded. An earlier analysis of approximately 590 of the donors classified V segments as functional when productive rearrangements were above 56.7% and as segregating when the standard deviation between donors was above 5%. A statistical classification framework was built to diagnose cytomegalovirus status from the catalog of TCR beta chain sequences. In a later analysis, TCR nucleotide sequences were compared against IMGT/GENE-DB human TR gene sequences so that V and J genes could be assigned. A later analysis assigned CDR3 sequences and most-parsimonious VDJ recombination scenarios with the TCRdist pipeline. A later analysis defined each TCR beta chain by its CDR3 amino acid sequence plus V-gene family, and excluded reads lacking a unique V-gene family. A later analysis removed over 500 highly shared, low-generation-probability nucleotide sequences to deal with suspected cross-contamination and a sequencing artifact. In a later analysis, a clonal expansion index for each public chain was calculated from normalized within-repertoire ranks of inferred template counts. In a later analysis, generation probabilities were computed using a VDJ recombination model fitted to out-of-frame rearrangements, and the results were checked against IGoR. In a later analysis, hypergeometric tests were used to score TCR-TCR, TCR-HLA and TCR-CMV co-occurrence, with a repertoire-size bias correction applied to TCR pairs. A later analysis estimated false discovery rates by permuting HLA or CMV assignments 20 times. In a later analysis, co-occurring TCRs were grouped with DBSCAN, and TCRdist sequence similarity was added when clustering was performed within HLA-allele-positive subsets. Repertoires with fewer than 30,000 or more than 120,000 public chains, plus five repertoires with anomalous nucleotide sharing, were excluded from co-occurrence clustering. In TCRdb, the immuneACCESS table is reduced to in-frame sequences with V and J assigned. These tables do not hold every clone; where another copy was compared, an unresolved V gene accounts for under half, and the others remain unexplained. V and J calls plus clone size are reproduced from that table; the DNA served to infer D and trimming. Here the sample has tens of thousands of clones; roughly three quarters occur a single time. 2.5% to 3% of the sample lies in the top ten.

Here the chain combines TRBV28 and TRBJ2-3, with 9 junctional bases fitting TRBD2. The clonotype was recovered from a man aged 30-40 years in good health and CMV-seronegative. The sequencing input was PBMCs. The DNA reads TGTGCCAGCAGCCTTAGCGGGGGTGGCACAGATACGCAGTATTTT. Its product reads: CASSLSGGGTDTQYF.